This is a list of T cell receptor beta chains from one sample in a study of shared clonotypes between healthy human individuals. Using immunoSEQ multiplex PCR, the repertoire was profiled, and TCRdb retains in-frame clones only, with some absent. The repertoire holds about 2.4 million clones, more than 90% seen once, with 0.13% to 0.15% in the top ten. The sample was naive CD4+ T cells sorted from blood. The receptors derive from a young man in good health. Each CDR3 is given with its conserved first and last residue. D genes are given only for firm matches. Expanded clones get a size class; other rows say once, few or many, or leave the size out.

.	TRBD1	TRBV2	TRBJ2-1	CASRRDRGEYNEQFF	TGTGCCAGCAGGCGCGACAGGGGCGAGTACAATGAGCAGTTCTTC
.	.	TRBV7-2	TRBJ2-2	CASSPGPIGELFF	TGTGCCAGCAGCCCCGGACCGATCGGGGAGCTGTTTTTT
.	.	TRBV5-1	TRBJ2-5	CASSSETRGTQYF	TGCGCCAGCAGCTCGGAGACCCGGGGGACCCAGTACTTC
.	.	TRBV2	TRBJ1-1	CASSEAGRNTEAFF	TGTGCCAGCAGTGAGGCAGGGCGGAACACTGAAGCTTTCTTT
.	.	TRBV7-9	TRBJ1-2	CASSLANSQGGGYTF	TGTGCCAGCAGCTTAGCGAACTCACAGGGAGGTGGCTACACCTTC
.	.	TRBV11-2	TRBJ2-5	CASSLVPLQETQYF	TGTGCCAGCAGCTTAGTGCCCCTCCAAGAGACCCAGTACTTC
.	.	TRBV6-6	TRBJ1-6	CASSYNQGRDNSPLHF	TGTGCCAGCAGTTACAATCAGGGGAGAGATAATTCACCCCTCCACTTT
.	.	TRBV7-2	TRBJ1-6	CASRIQGYDNSPLHF	TGTGCCAGCAGAATACAGGGTTACGATAATTCACCCCTCCACTTT
.	.	TRBV4-1	TRBJ2-1	CASSLGLHNEQFF	TGCGCCAGCAGCCTCGGACTCCACAATGAGCAGTTCTTC
.	.	TRBV28	TRBJ1-5	CASSETGTFNQPQHF	TGTGCCAGCAGTGAGACCGGGACATTTAATCAGCCCCAGCATTTT
.	.	TRBV29-1	TRBJ1-1	CSVAGRQNTEAFF	TGCAGCGTAGCCGGAAGACAGAACACTGAAGCTTTCTTT
.	.	TRBV28	TRBJ1-2	CASSLWLGVGYTF	TGTGCCAGCAGTTTATGGCTGGGAGTTGGCTACACCTTC
.	TRBD1	TRBV19	TRBJ2-3	CASSIMTGGKDTQYF	TGTGCCAGTAGTATAATGACAGGGGGAAAGGATACGCAGTATTTT
.	.	TRBV29-1	TRBJ2-3	CSVDIGTDTQYF	TGCAGCGTTGATATAGGCACAGATACGCAGTATTTT
.	TRBD1	TRBV15	TRBJ2-2	CATSRDRGQGSGELFF	TGTGCCACCAGCAGAGATAGGGGACAGGGCTCCGGGGAGCTGTTTTTT
.	.	TRBV5-1	TRBJ2-5	CASSLAASQGRRETQYF	TGCGCCAGCAGCTTGGCCGCTTCACAGGGGAGGCGAGAGACCCAGTACTTC
.	.	TRBV29-1	TRBJ1-1	CSVEKRLDTEAFF	TGCAGCGTTGAAAAACGTTTAGACACTGAAGCTTTCTTT
.	TRBD2	TRBV6-1	TRBJ2-3	CASSERAVTSGGRSTDTQYF	TGTGCCAGCAGTGAACGGGCAGTGACTAGCGGGGGCCGTAGCACAGATACGCAGTATTTT
.	TRBD1	TRBV5-6	TRBJ1-1	CASSSLSYNRGARSTEAFF	TGTGCCAGCAGCTCCCTGAGTTACAACAGGGGGGCCCGGAGCACTGAAGCTTTCTTT
.	TRBD2	TRBV7-9	TRBJ2-2	CATRLAGTTGELFF	TGTGCCACCAGACTAGCGGGAACAACCGGGGAGCTGTTTTTT
.	.	TRBV7-2	TRBJ2-7	CASSLGTGRTYEQYF	TGTGCCAGCAGCTTAGGGACGGGGAGGACCTACGAGCAGTACTTC
.	TRBD2	TRBV9	TRBJ2-5	CASSVVAGPQETQYF	TGTGCCAGCAGCGTAGTAGCGGGTCCCCAAGAGACCCAGTACTTC
.	.	TRBV5-1	TRBJ2-1	CASRVSTNEQFF	TGCGCCAGCAGAGTCTCTACCAATGAGCAGTTCTTC
.	.	TRBV10-3	TRBJ1-6	CAISDLTSPLHF	TGTGCCATCAGCGATCTGACGTCACCCCTCCACTTT
.	TRBD1	TRBV6-5	TRBJ2-5	CASNRDRGETQYF	TGTGCCAGCAACCGAGACAGGGGAGAGACCCAGTACTTC
.	TRBD2	TRBV5-1	TRBJ2-1	CASSTRTSGREYNEQFF	TGCGCCAGCAGCACGAGGACTAGCGGGAGGGAGTACAATGAGCAGTTCTTC
.	.	TRBV5-4	TRBJ1-2	CASSTSAEYHYTF	TGTGCCAGCAGCACCTCCGCCGAATACCACTACACCTTC
few	TRBD1	TRBV4-1	TRBJ1-1	CASSQDSDRVAFF	TGCGCCAGCAGCCAAGACTCCGACAGGGTGGCTTTCTTT
.	.	TRBV10-2	TRBJ1-5	CASSDFGLGNSNQPQHF	TGCGCCAGCAGTGATTTTGGGTTGGGGAATAGCAATCAGCCCCAGCATTTT
.	TRBD1	TRBV7-2	TRBJ2-7	CASRLDRATYEQYF	TGTGCCAGCAGACTCGACAGGGCGACCTACGAGCAGTACTTC
.	TRBD1	TRBV30	TRBJ1-2	CAWTRTGDFRNYGYTF	TGTGCCTGGACCAGGACAGGGGACTTTCGTAACTATGGCTACACCTTC
.	.	TRBV10-3	TRBJ1-5	CAIQTQGTNQPQHF	TGTGCCATCCAAACCCAGGGAACGAATCAGCCCCAGCATTTT
.	.	TRBV30	TRBJ1-3	CAWKEGGETGNTIYF	TGTGCCTGGAAGGAAGGAGGGGAGACTGGAAACACCATATATTTT
.	.	TRBV7-2	TRBJ2-5	CASSSPGTTLPPQETQYF	TGTGCCAGCAGCTCTCCCGGGACAACGCTCCCCCCCCAAGAGACCCAGTACTTC
.	.	TRBV7-9	TRBJ2-4	CASSLVAGPPLAKNIQYF	TGTGCCAGCAGCTTAGTGGCAGGCCCCCCCTTAGCCAAAAACATTCAGTACTTC
.	.	TRBV25-1	TRBJ1-2	CASSDDRRPNYGYTF	TGTGCCAGCAGTGACGACAGGAGACCTAACTATGGCTACACCTTC
.	.	TRBV6-6	TRBJ1-1	CASSYRFNTEAFF	TGTGCCAGCAGTTATCGATTTAACACTGAAGCTTTCTTT
.	.	TRBV19	TRBJ2-3	CASSAGKGTDTQYF	TGTGCCAGTAGTGCGGGGAAGGGCACAGATACGCAGTATTTT